The entry below gives a single T cell receptor beta chain sequence along with its context. Its antigen remains unknown. The data stem from a study of T cells expressing NK-cell markers. Study summary: The eight sequenced donors comprised seven who were HCMV-seropositive and one who was seronegative. The study's findings and limits: The same clonotypes also predominated in the CD3+CD56-NKG2C+ fraction of several donors. Nothing established the HCMV specificity of expanded NKG2C+ T cell clones. Among CD8+ T cells from about 6 donors, dominant NKG2C+ clonotypes accounted for roughly 1.0-8%.

TCRdb reprocessed the 5' RACE reads and keeps a single row for each CDR3 protein, giving no DNA. The sample includes 450,000 to 600,000 distinct CDR3 sequences. Per germline, CDR1 DFQATT and CDR2 SNEGSKA (reference sequence). CDR3 length equals 16 residues. The rearrangement links TRBV20-1 to TRBJ2-1; the D gene TCRdb calls, TRBD2, cannot be checked with no DNA. The sequence came from a man younger than 35 in good health. Sequenced material: blood T cells: a sorted CD56 or NKG2C T cell subset, CD4+ or CD8+ T cells, or bulk PBMC T cells (not recorded which). CDR3: CSARAASGRAWDEQFF.